Below, one TCR beta chain is given with its context. This clone was found once. Its antigen target is currently unknown. No per-base quality is available; no much larger clone lies one base away. This sample was included in a study of OX40 agonist ivuxolimab in advanced cancers. For the study in its entirety: Ivuxolimab, which targeted the costimulatory receptor OX40 (CD134), was an agonistic, fully human IgG2 monoclonal antibody. Intravenous ivuxolimab was administered to patients every 2 weeks at six dose levels: 0.01, 0.1, 0.3, 1.5, 3 and 10 mg/kg. Among the roughly 54 dose-escalation patients, 19 had hepatocellular carcinoma, approximately 15 melanoma, 9 renal cell carcinoma and 9 head and neck cancer. In the dose-escalation cohort, approximately 83% of patients were male, and the mean age was approximately 60 years with a range of roughly 23 to 79. Patients were allowed to have had prior anti-PD-1, anti-PD-L1 or anti-CTLA-4 therapy, and 40% of the dose-escalation patients had been treated with checkpoint inhibitors. Partial responses were achieved by three dose-escalation patients, of whom one had hepatocellular carcinoma and two had cutaneous melanoma. Peripheral TCRbeta sequencing was intended to test whether TCR sequence diversity was altered and clonal T-cell expansion was caused by ivuxolimab. The paper describes the monotherapy dose-escalation part (N of about 47 patients) of the phase I trial of ivuxolimab.

Reading from cysteine to phenylalanine, the CDR3 counts 13 amino acids. Only CDR3 DNA remains: 39 bases, in frame from the first base. Patients with a history of autoimmune disease or receiving systemic immunosuppression were excluded from the trial. Peripheral blood for TCR sequencing was drawn from every dose cohort at baseline, at cycle 4 day 1 and at cycle 7 day 1. The samples were drawn from a first-in-human, open-label, multicenter phase I dose-escalation trial of ivuxolimab. Adults with locally advanced or metastatic melanoma, renal cell, hepatocellular, or head and neck squamous cell carcinoma were enrolled in the trial. Before TCR sequencing, CD4+ T cells and CD8+ T cells from peripheral blood were sorted into separate populations. What the research found in general, with its limitations: In the 0.1-3.0 mg/kg groups, partial responders had among the lowest normalized peripheral clonal expansion, particularly in CD8+ T cells. The antigen specificity of the clonally expanded peripheral T cells was not determined. Low levels of normalized T-cell clonal expansion were also seen in some nonresponding patients. On average, CD8+ T cells showed more expanded clones than CD4+ T cells after ivuxolimab. Clonal expansion of both CD4+ and CD8+ blood T cells was observed from baseline to week 6 at doses 0.1 to 3.0 mg/kg.

For sequencing of the TCRbeta CDR3 region, genomic DNA was extracted from the sorted cells. The immunoSEQ Assay was used for sequencing of TCRbeta CDR3 regions. TCRdb obtained this table from immuneACCESS and retained in-frame rearrangements with V and J assigned. These tables miss some clones; where compared with another copy, unresolved V genes account for less than half of the shortfall, and the remainder is unexplained. Recorded for this sample are about 50,000 clones; about 79% of them occurred a single time. Around 2% of the sample rests with the top ten. The sample in question was CD4+ or CD8+ T cells sorted from blood, obtained in a trial of the OX40 agonist ivuxolimab. Rearrangement joined TRBV21-1 to TRBJ1-2. TRBV21-1 is labeled a pseudogene. The sequence was obtained from an adult with an advanced solid tumor such as melanoma, head and neck, liver or kidney cancer. The CDR3 reads CASSKSASYGYTF. The nucleotide sequence reads as follows: TGTGCCAGCAGCAAATCCGCAAGCTATGGCTACACCTTC.